The 30 T cell receptor beta chains below come from one sample, sequenced in a study of human T cells and chemical hapten exposure. Time point reported: patch test 1, 2 weeks after DPC sensitization. Treatment defined: therapeutic diphenylcyclopropenone sensitization with weekly scalp DPC. MiXCR, run by TCRdb on the RACE reads, gives a single entry per CDR3 protein. The table lists about 110,000 distinct CDR3 sequences, approximately 11% of them singletons, with around 3.5% in the top ten. The sample in question was whole blood, obtained in connection with sensitization to the hapten diphenylcyclopropenone (DPC). The receptors were gathered from a woman between 40 and 50 years old with alopecia areata. Some clones in this sample may be carry-over from other donors' samples.

This clonotype was seen a few times. This rearrangement joins TRBV28 to TRBJ2-3, with unresolved D. The CDR3 is 12 amino acids. Trimming took 2 bases from V and 6 from J, leaving 6 bases between them. Germline loops: CDR1 MDHEN, CDR2 SYDVKM. The CDR3: CASSLGLDTQYF. For the CDR3, the DNA is TGTGCCAGCAGTTTAGGATTGGATACGCAGTATTTT. The entire variable domain, with the rest obtained from reference TRBV28 and TRBJ2-3, is as follows: DVKVTQSSRYLVKRTGEKVFLECVQDMDHENMFWYRQDPGLGLRLIYFSYDVKMKEKGDIPEGYSVSREKKERFSLILESASTNQTSMYLCASSLGLDTQYFGPGTRLTVL.

The chain couples TRBV4-2 to TRBJ2-1; 9 bases are a match to TRBD2. Per the germline V gene, CDR1 is LGHNA and CDR2 is YNFKEQ. Germline trimming cut 4 bases from V and 9 bases from J; bases unmatched to any gene: 16. The CDR3 runs 17 residues. As DNA, the CDR3 is TGTGCCAGCAGCCGGGGGTCAAGTAGCGGGAGAAGAAGTGAGCAGTTCTTC. Amino acids: CASSRGSSSGRRSEQFF.

There are a few counts of this clonotype. This chain links TRBV12-3 or TRBV12-4 with TRBJ1-5, with a tentative D call TRBD1 (6 bases). Trimming took off 5 bases at V and 2 bases at J, with 13 bases between the two ends. The CDR3 is 15 residues long. In DNA form, the CDR3 reads TGTGCCAGCAGTCAATACAGGGACGGCAATCAGCCCCAGCATTTT. Its translation: CASSQYRDGNQPQHF.

This clonotype was seen more than once but under ten times. The chain joins TRBV20-1 to TRBJ1-5; 8 positions match TRBD1. Unmatched junction bases numbered 1, after V lost 2 bases and J lost 4 bases. Germline V gene sequence: CDR1 DFQATT, CDR2 SNEGSKA (reference sequence). CDR3 length: 13 residues. The CDR3 coding sequence is TGCAGTGCTAGACAGGGGGCTAATCAGCCCCAGCATTTT. This sequence encodes CSARQGANQPQHF.

The chain is built from TRBV5-6 and TRBJ2-5, with TRBD2 matching 12 bases. The V gene end was trimmed by 1 base and the J gene end by 5 bases; junction bases not matched to a gene: 9. Germline loops: CDR1 SGHDT, CDR2 YYEEEE. The CDR3 runs to 17 residues. The CDR3 coding sequence is TGTGCCAGCAGCTTGAGGACTAGCGGGACGAGAAGGGAGACCCAGTACTTC. It codes for CASSLRTSGTRRETQYF. The entire variable domain, with the rest obtained from reference TRBV5-6 and TRBJ2-5, is as follows: DAGVTQSPTHLIKTRGQQVTLRCSPKSGHDTVSWYQQALGQGPQFIFQYYEEEERQRGNFPDRFSGHQFPNYSSELNVNALLLGDSALYLCASSLRTSGTRRETQYFGPGTRLLVL.

CDR3 bases: TGTGCCAGCAGCATACTTAGCGGGAGTACAGATACGCAGTATTTT. Encoded protein: CASSILSGSTDTQYF. V usage is TRBV11-2 and J usage is TRBJ2-3, with 9 bases fitting TRBD2. With V trimmed by 5 bases and J by 3 bases, 6 bases remained unmatched. CDR3 length: 15 residues. CDR1 SGHAT and CDR2 FQNNGV come from the germline V gene.

The CDR3, as DNA: TGCGCCAGCAGCTTGGTCTCTGGGCAGACCTACGAGCAGTACTTC. This sequence encodes CASSLVSGQTYEQYF. The chain joins TRBV5-1 to TRBJ2-7; D remains unclear. Germline V gene sequence: CDR1 SGHRS, CDR2 YFSETQ. This CDR3 region has 15 residues. V was cut by 0 bases and J by 2 bases, with 12 bases left in between.

The chain carries TRBV29-1 and TRBJ1-1; 8 nucleotides match TRBD1. The ends lost 6 bases at V and 4 bases at J; junction bases unmatched: 4. Germline CDR1 is SQVTM and CDR2 is ANQGSEA. The CDR3 is 12 amino acids. Written as DNA, the CDR3 is TGCAGCGTCCGGACAGGGTCCACTGAAGCTTTCTTT. This codes for CSVRTGSTEAFF.

There are many counts of this clonotype. This chain links TRBV3-1 with TRBJ2-3; a possible D gene is TRBD2 (6 bases). Germline V lookup: CDR1 LGHDT, CDR2 YNNKEL (reference sequence). This CDR3 has 15 amino acids. Trimming cost V 0 bases and J 5 bases, with 12 bases left between them. DNA of the CDR3: TGTGCCAGCAGCCAAGATGGAGGGCTTAGAGATACGCAGTATTTT. Amino acid sequence: CASSQDGGLRDTQYF.

This chain uses TRBV19 with TRBJ2-7; 7 bases are shared with TRBD1. Losses at the gene ends were 6 bases for V and 0 bases for J; bases not matched to a gene: 5. CDR1 LNHDA and CDR2 SQIVND come from the germline V gene (reference sequence). There are 14 residues in the CDR3. The CDR3 nucleotides are TGTGCCAGTAGCCTCCGGGACAGCTCCTACGAGCAGTACTTC. Protein sequence: CASSLRDSSYEQYF.

This clonotype turned up a few times. CDR3 nucleotide sequence: TGTGCCAGCACAGGGGTAAGGACAGATACGCAGTATTTT. Its translation: CASTGVRTDTQYF. J is TRBJ2-3 and V is TRBV28, with D possibly matching TRBD1 (6 bases). Germline V gives CDR1 MDHEN, CDR2 SYDVKM. The germline V and J ends were trimmed by 7 bases and 3 bases, with 11 bases remaining between them. CDR3 length: 13 residues.

V is TRBV9 and J is TRBJ2-2; TRBD2 matches at 7 bases. Germline CDR1 and CDR2: SGDLS and YYNGEE. The CDR3 is made up of 16 amino acids. V was clipped by 0 bases and J by 1 base; unmatched bases: 3. CDR3 coding DNA: TGTGCCAGCAGCGTAGCTCCTAGCGGGAACACCGGGGAGCTGTTTTTT. It specifies CASSVAPSGNTGELFF.

In this sample, this clonotype turned up a few times. The chain combines TRBV12-3 or TRBV12-4 with TRBJ1-5; 9 bases align to TRBD1. CDR3 size: 17 residues. V trimming: 1 base; J trimming: 0 bases; junction bases outside the gene matches: 4. The DNA of the CDR3 is TGTGCCAGCAGTTTAGTTACAGGGGGCCGTAGCAATCAGCCCCAGCATTTT. This encodes CASSLVTGGRSNQPQHF.

This clonotype was seen a few times. The chain combines TRBV6-5 with TRBJ1-6; D is uncertain. Looked up from germline, CDR1 is MNHEY and CDR2 is SVGAGI. This CDR3 has 17 residues. V was pared by 2 bases and J by 0 bases, with 11 bases between. The CDR3 nucleotides read TGTGCCAGCAGTTACGCTGACTGGAGCTCCTATAATTCACCCCTCCACTTT. Translating gives CASSYADWSSYNSPLHF.

CDR3 DNA sequence: TGTGCCAGCAGCTCCGGGACGGTCACCTACGAGCAGTACTTC. Residues: CASSSGTVTYEQYF. The V and J genes are TRBV7-2 and TRBJ2-7, with D perhaps given as TRBD1 or TRBD2 (5 bases each). Trimming stripped 4 bases from V and 2 bases from J, with 12 bases between. Germline V gene lookup returns CDR1 SGHTA and CDR2 FQGNSA. The CDR3 covers 14 residues.

This clonotype showed up many times. The chain carries TRBV20-1 and TRBJ1-2; D is perhaps TRBD1 (6 bases). The CDR3 loop spans 15 amino acids. V was clipped by 5 bases and J by 2 bases, with 18 bases between them. The germline CDR1 and CDR2 sequences are DFQATT and SNEGSKA (reference sequence). Written as DNA, the CDR3 is TGCAGTGCTCGGATCTCCGGGACACCCAACTATGGCTACACCTTC. Translating it yields CSARISGTPNYGYTF.

There are a few counts of this clonotype. The V call is TRBV18, the J call TRBJ2-3; D remains unclear. The CDR3 is 15 residues long. With 9 bases removed from V and 0 bases from J, the gap between germline ends came to 16 bases. Germline CDR1 is KGHSH and CDR2 is LQKENI. The CDR3 bases are TGTGCCAGTTCCTTTCTACCAACTAGCACAGATACGCAGTATTTT. Encoded protein: CASSFLPTSTDTQYF.

The rearrangement uses TRBV20-1 and TRBJ2-1; maybe TRBD2 (5 bases). The CDR3 loop spans 15 amino acids. CDR1 is DFQATT and CDR2 is SNEGSKA in the germline V gene (reference sequence). The V and J ends lost 0 bases and 4 bases respectively, with 13 bases between them. Here the CDR3 DNA reads TGCAGTGCTAGAGATCCCCTAGCCCCATACAATGAGCAGTTCTTC. It specifies CSARDPLAPYNEQFF.

The V call is TRBV6-2 or TRBV6-3, the J call TRBJ2-4; 15 nucleotides match TRBD2. Germline loops: CDR1 MNHEY, CDR2 SVGEGT. This CDR3 spans 17 amino acids. After removal of 7 bases from V and 1 base from J, the junction contained 5 bases not matched to a gene. The CDR3 nucleotides are TGTGCCAGCACCGGACTAGCGGGAGGGCAGGCCAAAAACATTCAGTACTTC. Translation: CASTGLAGGQAKNIQYF.

The chain recombines TRBV12-3 or TRBV12-4 with TRBJ2-7; D gene ambiguous. The V and J ends lost 2 bases and 2 bases respectively, with 10 bases between them. There are 14 residues in the CDR3. In nucleotides, the CDR3 is TGTGCCAGCAGTTTACGTGGCGGTACCTACGAGCAGTACTTC. It encodes CASSLRGGTYEQYF.

Ten or more counts support this clonotype. The V call is TRBV28, the J call TRBJ1-5, with TRBD1 matching 7 bases. The germline gives CDR1 MDHEN, CDR2 SYDVKM. The junction had 4 bases not matched to a gene; V was cut back by 2 bases and J by 3 bases. The CDR3 contains 15 residues. In DNA form, the CDR3 reads TGTGCCAGCAGTTTACAGGGGGAGTTCAATCAGCCCCAGCATTTT. Amino acid sequence: CASSLQGEFNQPQHF. The variable domain in full, completed from reference TRBV28 and TRBJ1-5, reads DVKVTQSSRYLVKRTGEKVFLECVQDMDHENMFWYRQDPGLGLRLIYFSYDVKMKEKGDIPEGYSVSREKKERFSLILESASTNQTSMYLCASSLQGEFNQPQHFGDGTRLSIL.

There are many counts of this clonotype. This chain links TRBV7-2 with TRBJ2-3, with 7 nucleotides matching TRBD1. J lost 5 bases, V lost 5 bases, and 7 bases had no gene match. This CDR3 is built from 14 residues. Germline CDR1 SGHTA, CDR2 FQGNSA. CDR3 in amino acids: CASSPRQGLDTQYF. The CDR3 nucleotides read TGTGCCAGCAGCCCACGACAGGGTTTAGATACGCAGTATTTT.

This clonotype occurred a few times. The rearrangement joins TRBV18 to TRBJ2-5; a possible D gene is TRBD2 (6 bases). Trimming took 3 bases from V and 4 from J, leaving 15 bases between them. CDR1 is KGHSH and CDR2 is LQKENI in the germline V gene. There are 15 residues in the CDR3. The CDR3 sequence: CASSPTLRDLETQYF. As DNA, the CDR3 is TGTGCCAGCTCACCGACACTCCGGGACTTAGAGACCCAGTACTTC.

This clonotype was recorded at least ten times. The chain is built from TRBV9 and TRBJ2-5; 9 bases agree with TRBD2. The V gene's germline CDR1 is SGDLS and CDR2 YYNGEE. The CDR3 sequence is 15 residues long. Trimming took 6 bases from V and 1 from J; bases not matched to a gene: 7. The CDR3 nucleotides are TGTGCCAGCACCCCGCGGGGGGGTTCCCAAGAGACCCAGTACTTC. Translation gives CASTPRGGSQETQYF.

The chain links TRBV5-5 to TRBJ1-1; 7 bases match TRBD1. Unmatched junction bases numbered 3, after V lost 0 bases and J lost 4 bases. CDR3 length: 14 residues. Germline V gene sequence: CDR1 SGHKS, CDR2 YYEKEE (reference sequence). As DNA, the CDR3 is TGTGCCAGCAGCTTGGTGGCAGGGGGCACTGAAGCTTTCTTT. Translated, it gives CASSLVAGGTEAFF.

There are many counts of this clonotype. The gene calls are TRBV7-9 and TRBJ2-7; a weak D match, TRBD1 (6 bases). The germline gives CDR1 SEHNR, CDR2 FQNEAQ (reference sequence). Trimming took 2 bases from V and 3 from J, leaving 17 bases between them. The CDR3 loop spans 16 amino acids. In DNA form, the CDR3 reads TGTGCCAGCAGCTTACTTGAAACAGGGTCGTTCTACGAGCAGTACTTC. Translation: CASSLLETGSFYEQYF.

This clonotype showed up just a few times. This sequence joins TRBV3-1 and TRBJ1-2; D gene unclear. Trimming stripped 2 bases from V and 2 bases from J, with 9 bases between. The germline gives CDR1 LGHDT, CDR2 YNNKEL (reference sequence). The CDR3 sequence is 14 residues long. The CDR3 nucleotides read TGTGCCAGCAGCCAATCCCGGCTGAACTATGGCTACACCTTC. Translated, it gives CASSQSRLNYGYTF.

Only a few counts were recorded for this clonotype. The chain recombines TRBV3-1 with TRBJ1-5; D perhaps matches TRBD1 (5 bases). Trimming removed 0 bases at V and 9 bases at J, with 12 bases between. This CDR3 has 14 amino acids. Germline CDR1 and CDR2: LGHDT and YNNKEL (reference sequence). The CDR3 bases are TGTGCCAGCAGCCAAGACCAGGGTGGTCGGCCCCAGCATTTT. The encoded protein is CASSQDQGGRPQHF.

This clonotype was seen more than once but under ten times. This chain uses TRBV5-6 with TRBJ2-3, with D possibly matching TRBD1 (6 bases). V lost 4 bases, J lost 4 bases, and 16 bases lay in between. CDR3 size: 15 residues. CDR1 is SGHDT, CDR2 YYEEEE, per germline. CDR3 coding DNA: TGTGCCAGCAGCAAAACAGGGCTGGGGCCAGATACGCAGTATTTT. Protein sequence: CASSKTGLGPDTQYF.

The rearrangement joins TRBV5-1 to TRBJ2-1; 10 bases fit TRBD2. Unmatched junction bases numbered 6, after V lost 2 bases and J lost 7 bases. Germline-derived CDR1 and CDR2 are SGHRS and YFSETQ. This CDR3 comprises 15 residues. CDR3 loop: CASSLIAGGRNEQFF. The CDR3 DNA reads TGCGCCAGCAGCTTAATAGCGGGAGGCAGGAATGAGCAGTTCTTC.